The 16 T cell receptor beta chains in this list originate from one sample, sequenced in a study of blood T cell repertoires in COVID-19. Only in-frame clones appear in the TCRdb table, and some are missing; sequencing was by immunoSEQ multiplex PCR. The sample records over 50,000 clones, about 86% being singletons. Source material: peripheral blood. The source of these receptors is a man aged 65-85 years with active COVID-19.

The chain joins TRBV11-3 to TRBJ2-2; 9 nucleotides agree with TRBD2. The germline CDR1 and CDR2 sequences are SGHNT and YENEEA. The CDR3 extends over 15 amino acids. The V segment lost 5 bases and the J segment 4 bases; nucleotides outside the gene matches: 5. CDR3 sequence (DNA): TGTGCCAGCAGCCGAGCGGGGGGTTTCACCGGGGAGCTGTTTTTT. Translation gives CASSRAGGFTGELFF.

CDR3 bases: TGTGCCAGCAGTCGCCAACAGGCCTATGGCTACACCTTC. It codes for CASSRQQAYGYTF. The rearrangement joins TRBV27 to TRBJ1-2, with D possibly TRBD1 on 5 matching bases. Trimming pared 5 bases from V and 4 bases from J, leaving 11 bases between. The CDR3 runs to 13 residues. Per germline, CDR1 MNHEY and CDR2 SMNVEV (reference sequence).

CDR3 in amino acids: CASSFTMRPATNEKLFF. The CDR3 DNA reads as TGTGCCAGCAGCTTTACGATGAGGCCGGCAACTAATGAAAAACTGTTTTTT. The genes are TRBV7-9 and TRBJ1-4; the D is unclear. The CDR3 runs to 17 residues. Germline loops: CDR1 SEHNR, CDR2 FQNEAQ (reference sequence). V was trimmed by 3 bases and J by 0 bases, leaving 14 bases between them. The complete variable domain, with remaining parts taken from reference TRBV7-9 and TRBJ1-4, reads DTGVSQNPRHKITKRGQNVTFRCDPISEHNRLYWYRQTLGQGPEFLTYFQNEAQLEKSRLLSDRFSAERPKGSFSTLEIQRTEQGDSAMYLCASSFTMRPATNEKLFFGSGTQLSVL.

Here the CDR3 reads CASSVDGNNEQFF. The CDR3 DNA follows: TGTGCCAGCAGTGTAGACGGGAACAATGAGCAGTTCTTC. The V and J genes are TRBV6-4 and TRBJ2-1; maybe TRBD2 (5 bases). The CDR3 length is 13 residues. V dropped 4 bases and J dropped 5 bases, with 9 bases sitting between them. From germline, CDR1 is MRHNA and CDR2 SNTAGT.

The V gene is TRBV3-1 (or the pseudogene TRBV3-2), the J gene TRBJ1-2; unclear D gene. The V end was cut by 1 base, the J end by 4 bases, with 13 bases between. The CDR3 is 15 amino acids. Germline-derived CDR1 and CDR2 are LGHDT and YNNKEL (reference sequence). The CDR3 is CASSQVWGGSYGYTF. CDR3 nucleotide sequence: TGTGCCAGCAGCCAAGTATGGGGAGGGAGCTATGGCTACACCTTC.

In DNA form, the CDR3 reads TGTGCCAGCAGCTCCCTAGCGGGGGGGTACAATGAGCAGTTCTTC. Amino acid sequence: CASSSLAGGYNEQFF. V usage is TRBV9 and J usage is TRBJ2-1; 12 nucleotides align to TRBD2. The trim removed 4 bases at V and 4 bases at J, leaving 3 bases unmatched. Germline CDR1 reads SGDLS; CDR2 reads YYNGEE. The CDR3 consists of 15 residues.

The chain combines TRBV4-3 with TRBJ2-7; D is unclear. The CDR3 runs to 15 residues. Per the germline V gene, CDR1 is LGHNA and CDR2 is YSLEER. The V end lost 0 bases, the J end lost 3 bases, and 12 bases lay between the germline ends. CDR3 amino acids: CASSQDSGLDYEQYF. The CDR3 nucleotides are TGCGCCAGCAGCCAAGATTCCGGGTTGGACTACGAGCAGTACTTC.

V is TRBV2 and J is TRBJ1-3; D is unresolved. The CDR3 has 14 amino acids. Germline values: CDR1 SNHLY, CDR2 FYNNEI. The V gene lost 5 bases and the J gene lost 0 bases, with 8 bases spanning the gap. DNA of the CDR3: TGTGCCAGCAGTCCGACAAACTCTGGAAACACCATATATTTT. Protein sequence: CASSPTNSGNTIYF.

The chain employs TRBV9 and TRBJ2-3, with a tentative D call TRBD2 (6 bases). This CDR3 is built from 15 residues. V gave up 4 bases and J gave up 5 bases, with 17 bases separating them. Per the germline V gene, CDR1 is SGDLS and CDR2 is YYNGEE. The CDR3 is CASSIGLPGRDTQYF. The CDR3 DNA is TGTGCCAGCAGCATCGGACTACCCGGGAGAGATACGCAGTATTTT.

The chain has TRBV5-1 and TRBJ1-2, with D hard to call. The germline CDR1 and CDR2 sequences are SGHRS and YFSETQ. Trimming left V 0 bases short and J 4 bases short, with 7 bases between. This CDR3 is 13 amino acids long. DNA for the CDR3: TGCGCCAGCAGCTTGGACGGTGCCTATGGCTACACCTTC. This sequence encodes CASSLDGAYGYTF.

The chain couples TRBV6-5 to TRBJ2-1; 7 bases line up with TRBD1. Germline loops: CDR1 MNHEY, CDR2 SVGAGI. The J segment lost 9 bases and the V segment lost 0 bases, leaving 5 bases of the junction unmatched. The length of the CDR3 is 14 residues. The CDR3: CASSYSDRASEQFF. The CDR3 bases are TGTGCCAGCAGTTACTCTGACAGGGCAAGTGAGCAGTTCTTC.

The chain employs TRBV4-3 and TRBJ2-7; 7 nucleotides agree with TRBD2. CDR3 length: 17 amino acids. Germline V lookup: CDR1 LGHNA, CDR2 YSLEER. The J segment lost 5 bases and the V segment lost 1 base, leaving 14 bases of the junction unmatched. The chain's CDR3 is CASSQGLGRGWLDEQYF. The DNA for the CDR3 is TGCGCCAGCAGCCAAGGGTTGGGGCGGGGGTGGTTGGACGAGCAGTACTTC.

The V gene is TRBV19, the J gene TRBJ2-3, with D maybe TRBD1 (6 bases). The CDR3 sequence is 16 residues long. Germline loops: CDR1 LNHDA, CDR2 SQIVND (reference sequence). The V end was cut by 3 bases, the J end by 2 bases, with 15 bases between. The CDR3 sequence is CASSMLTGGHTDTQYF. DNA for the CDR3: TGTGCCAGTAGTATGTTGACAGGCGGTCACACAGATACGCAGTATTTT.

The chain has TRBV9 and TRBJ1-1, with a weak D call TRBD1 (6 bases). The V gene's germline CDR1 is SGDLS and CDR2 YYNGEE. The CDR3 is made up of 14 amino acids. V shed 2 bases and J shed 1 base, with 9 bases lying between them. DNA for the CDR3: TGTGCCAGCAGCGTTCGGGGGGCGAACACTGAAGCTTTCTTT. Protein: CASSVRGANTEAFF.

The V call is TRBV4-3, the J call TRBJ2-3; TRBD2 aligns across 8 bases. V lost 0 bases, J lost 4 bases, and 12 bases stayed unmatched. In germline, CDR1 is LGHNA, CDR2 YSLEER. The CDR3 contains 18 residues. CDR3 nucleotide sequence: TGCGCCAGCAGCCAAGATGGGGGTACAGGGCGGGGGGCAGATACGCAGTATTTT. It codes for CASSQDGGTGRGADTQYF.

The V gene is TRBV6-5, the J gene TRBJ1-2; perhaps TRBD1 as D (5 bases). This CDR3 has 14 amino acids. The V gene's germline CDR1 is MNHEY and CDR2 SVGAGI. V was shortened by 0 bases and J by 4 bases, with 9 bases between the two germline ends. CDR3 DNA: TGTGCCAGCAGTTACTCCGGGGGAGGCTATGGCTACACCTTC. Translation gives CASSYSGGGYGYTF.